Below, 16 T cell receptor beta chains from the same sample are listed, as sequenced in a study of regulatory T cells in long-lasting Graves disease. Libraries of TCR beta came from iRepertoire HTBI primers plus Arm-PCR of CDR3 regions. TCRdb re-derived calls from the multiplex PCR reads in MiXCR, one entry per CDR3 protein. In the table there are 200,000 to 250,000 distinct CDR3 sequences, 20% of which are singletons. Time point defined: newly diagnosed GD, antithyroid drugs for less than 3 months. Scientists built the TCR library using RNA that was extracted from PBMCs. The sequenced sample was peripheral blood mononuclear cells (PBMCs), obtained at new diagnosis, from a patient treated with antithyroid drugs. All receptors come from a female donor with Graves disease.

This clonotype was counted many times. The chain uses TRBV27 and TRBJ2-7, with D possibly being TRBD1 (5 bases). The CDR3 consists of 16 residues. Trimming removed 5 bases from V and 6 bases from J, with 23 bases in between. Germline V gives CDR1 MNHEY, CDR2 SMNVEV (reference sequence). This CDR3 is CASSNVRGGAVAEQYF. CDR3 bases: TGTGCCAGCAGTAATGTGCGAGGTGGGGCCGTCGCCGAGCAGTACTTC.

This clonotype was counted ten times or more. The chain recombines TRBV2 with TRBJ1-1; 8 nucleotides align to TRBD1. V gave up 5 bases and J gave up 4 bases; unmatched junction bases: 9. CDR3 size: 15 residues. Germline V gene sequence: CDR1 SNHLY, CDR2 FYNNEI. Here the CDR3 reads CASSIKLQGVTEAFF. The CDR3 DNA is TGTGCCAGCAGTATAAAACTACAGGGGGTCACTGAAGCTTTCTTT.

This clonotype was counted ten times or more. The gene calls are TRBV6-5 and TRBJ2-7; 8 bases are shared with TRBD2. V lost 2 bases and J lost 6; bases outside the gene matches: 9. CDR3 length: 15 amino acids. Germline V gives CDR1 MNHEY, CDR2 SVGAGI. Written as DNA, the CDR3 is TGTGCCAGCAGTTACCCTCTAGCGGGCCCGGCCGAGCAGTACTTC. It yields the protein CASSYPLAGPAEQYF.

This clonotype has more than one count but fewer than ten. The chain carries TRBV6-4 and TRBJ2-6, with no clear D. CDR3 length: 15 residues. Germline CDR1 MRHNA, CDR2 SNTAGT. Trimming pared 0 bases from V and 0 bases from J, leaving 3 bases between. The CDR3 sequence is CASSDSSSGANVLTF. As DNA, the CDR3 is TGTGCCAGCAGTGACTCGAGCTCTGGGGCCAACGTCCTGACTTTC.

Comment on this clonotype: It is likely a read error: a sequence one base away is far more abundant. The V gene is TRBV10-3, the J gene TRBJ1-5; no definite D call. Germline V gives CDR1 ENHRY, CDR2 SYGVKD. V was trimmed by 2 bases and J by 1 base, leaving 9 bases between them. The CDR3 is 15 residues long. The CDR3 loop reads CAISERGLSNQPQHF. The CDR3, as DNA: TGTGCCATCAGTGAGCGGGGTTTAAGCAATCAGCCCCAGCATTTT.

This clonotype was detected ten times or more. The gene calls are TRBV27 and TRBJ2-5; a possible D gene is TRBD1 (5 bases). The V and J ends lost 2 bases and 5 bases respectively, with 15 bases between them. The CDR3 length is 15 residues. Germline V lookup: CDR1 MNHEY, CDR2 SMNVEV (reference sequence). The CDR3 spells CASSLQGFVKETQYF. The CDR3 coding sequence is TGTGCCAGCAGTTTACAGGGTTTCGTGAAGGAGACCCAGTACTTC.

Turning to this clonotype: It may be a read error: a sequence one base away is much more abundant. The rearrangement links TRBV5-5 to TRBJ2-7, with TRBD2 matching over 10 bases. CDR3 length: 15 amino acids. The germline gives CDR1 SGHKS, CDR2 YYEKEE (reference sequence). The CDR3 loop reads CVSSFRTSGTYEQYF. The CDR3 bases are TGTGTCAGCAGCTTCCGGACTAGCGGAACCTACGAGCAGTACTTC.

This chain links TRBV7-6 with TRBJ1-2; D unresolved. The CDR3 contains 13 residues. V lost 1 base, J lost 8 bases, and 11 bases lay in between. CDR1 and CDR2 (germline): SGHVS, FNYEAQ. The CDR3 DNA reads TGTGCCAGCAGCTTAGGGTATGGATGGGGCTACACCTTC. It translates to CASSLGYGWGYTF.

The chain is built from TRBV20-1 and TRBJ2-2; 8 bases map to TRBD2. The V and J ends lost 5 bases and 5 bases, in that order; junction bases with no gene match: 13. Germline lookup yields CDR1 DFQATT and CDR2 SNEGSKA (reference sequence). CDR3 length equals 16 residues. CDR3 sequence: CSARPGSGARTGELFF. CDR3 bases: TGCAGTGCTCGACCGGGTAGCGGGGCGAGGACCGGGGAGCTGTTTTTT.

This clonotype was picked up one time. A much larger clonotype is one base distant, so this may be a read error. The chain has TRBV12-3 or TRBV12-4 and TRBJ1-1, with TRBD1 matching 8 bases. This CDR3 region has 13 residues. In nucleotides, the CDR3 is TGTGGCAGCTCGGACAGGGTGAACACTGAAGCTTTCTTT. Translated, it gives CGSSDRVNTEAFF.

This clonotype was counted between two and nine times. This chain joins TRBV6-2 or TRBV6-3 and TRBJ2-7; no firm D call. CDR1 MNHEY and CDR2 SVGEGT come from the germline V gene. This CDR3 has 12 amino acids. Trimming pared 8 bases from V and 2 bases from J, leaving 10 bases between. CDR3 DNA: TGTGCCAGCTTCTCTCGCCCCTACGAGCAGTACTTC. Translation gives CASFSRPYEQYF.

This clonotype came up many times. The gene calls are TRBV29-1 and TRBJ1-1; TRBD1 agrees at 9 bases. Unmatched junction bases numbered 4, after V lost 8 bases and J lost 0 bases. Germline V CDR1 and CDR2: SQVTM, ANQGSEA. The CDR3 length is 13 residues. The CDR3 sequence is CSTTGGVNTEAFF. The CDR3 nucleotides are TGCAGCACAACAGGGGGCGTGAACACTGAAGCTTTCTTT.

This clonotype has only a few counts. The rearrangement uses TRBV12-3 or TRBV12-4 and TRBJ1-3, with 7 positions matching TRBD1. V gave up 5 bases and J gave up 12 bases; unmatched junction bases: 7. The CDR3 length is 12 residues. This chain's CDR3 is CASSTRGTVIYF. In DNA form, the CDR3 reads TGTGCCAGCAGTACCCGGGGGACAGTCATATATTTT.

This clonotype was seen at least ten times. The chain links TRBV11-3 to TRBJ1-2, with D unclear. CDR1 and CDR2 from the germline V gene are SGHNT and YENEEA. V shed 0 bases and J shed 4 bases, with 15 bases lying between them. The CDR3 consists of 16 residues. The CDR3 coding sequence is TGTGCCAGCAGCTTAGAAGGCCGCCTAGGGAGCTATGGCTACACCTTC. Its protein product is CASSLEGRLGSYGYTF.

To note about this clonotype: This probably arose from a read error, given a far larger clone one base away. This sequence joins TRBV7-2 and TRBJ2-7, with D perhaps TRBD1 or TRBD2 (5 bases each). Germline CDR1 SGHTA, CDR2 FQGNSA. Deletions cut 3 bases from V and 3 bases from J, with 15 bases between. This CDR3 has 15 residues. The CDR3 sequence is CASSFQGRTRYEQYF. CDR3 nucleotides: TGTGCCAGCAGCTTTCAGGGACGGACTCGCTACGAGCAGTACTTC.

This clonotype showed up many times. The V and J genes are TRBV11-1 and TRBJ1-2, with D unresolved. Germline CDR1 reads SGHAT; CDR2 reads FQDESV (reference sequence). V was pared by 5 bases and J by 1 base, with 8 bases between. The CDR3 consists of 13 residues. CDR3 nucleotide sequence: TGTGCCAGCAGCAAACTAGATAACTATGGCTACACCTTC. It encodes CASSKLDNYGYTF. The full variable domain, completed using reference TRBV11-1 and TRBJ1-2, is EAEVAQSPRYKITEKSQAVAFWCDPISGHATLYWYRQILGQGPELLVQFQDESVVDDSQLPKDRFSAERLKGVDSTLKIQPAELGDSAMYLCASSKLDNYGYTFGSGTRLTVV.